This T cell receptor beta chain appears in the sequencing data of a study of blood T cell repertoires in COVID-19. Germline V gene sequence: CDR1 SGHVS, CDR2 FQNEAQ. V trimming: 3 bases; J trimming: 6 bases; junction bases outside the gene matches: 2. CDR3 length: 14 residues. The assay was immunoSEQ multiplex PCR, and TCRdb's table has in-frame clones only and misses some. The sample includes around 290,000 clones, more than 85% seen only once; the top ten take around 2.2%. The rearrangement links TRBV7-8 to TRBJ1-4, with TRBD1 identical over 9 bases. Specimen: peripheral blood. This clonotype was sampled from a woman aged 30 to 39 with COVID-19, enrolled during active disease. This CDR3 is CASSFRDRDEKLFF. The CDR3 nucleotides are TGTGCCAGCAGCTTCCGGGACAGGGATGAAAAACTGTTTTTT.